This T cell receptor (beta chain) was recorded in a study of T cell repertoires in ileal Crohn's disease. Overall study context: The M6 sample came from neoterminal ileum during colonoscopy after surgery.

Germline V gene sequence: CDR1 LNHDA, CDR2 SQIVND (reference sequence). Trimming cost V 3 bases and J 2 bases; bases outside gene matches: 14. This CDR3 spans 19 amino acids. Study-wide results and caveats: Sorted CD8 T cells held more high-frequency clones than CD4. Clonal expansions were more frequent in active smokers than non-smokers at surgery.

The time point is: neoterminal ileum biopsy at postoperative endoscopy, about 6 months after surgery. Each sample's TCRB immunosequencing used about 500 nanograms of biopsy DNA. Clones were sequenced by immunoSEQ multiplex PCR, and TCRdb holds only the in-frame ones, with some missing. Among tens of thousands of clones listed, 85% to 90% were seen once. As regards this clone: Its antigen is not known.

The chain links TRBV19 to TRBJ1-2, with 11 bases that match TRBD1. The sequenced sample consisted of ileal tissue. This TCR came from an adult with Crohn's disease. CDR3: CASSIPDRPGQGANYGYTF. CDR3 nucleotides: TGTGCCAGTAGTATCCCGGATAGGCCCGGACAGGGGGCCAACTATGGCTACACCTTC.